This is a list of T cell receptor beta chains from one sample in a study of graft-versus-host responses after intestinal transplantation. Some clones are missing from TCRdb's copy, which holds only in-frame ones; the method was immunoSEQ multiplex PCR. Of about 20,000 clones listed, about nine tenths were seen once; the top ten hold about a tenth. Specimen: PBMCs, collected approximately 240 days after intestinal transplant. The receptors stem from a human patient who received an intestinal transplant, so some T cells may come from the graft donor. Both conserved end residues are part of each CDR3. The D gene is left open where the match is weak. The size field is filled for only some rows; it gives once, few, many or a size class.

D gene,clone size,J gene,V gene,CDR3 protein,CDR3 DNA
TRBD1,NA,TRBJ1-3,TRBV5-1,CASSFPRQGDSGNTIYF,TGCGCCAGCAGCTTCCCTCGACAGGGAGACTCTGGAAACACCATATATTTT
TRBD2,NA,TRBJ2-1,TRBV30,CAWSRARTSGGNEQFF,TGTGCCTGGAGCCGCGCGCGGACTAGCGGGGGAAATGAGCAGTTCTTC
NA,NA,TRBJ2-7,TRBV15,CATSRDGARDEQYF,TGTGCCACCAGCAGAGATGGGGCCCGGGACGAGCAGTACTTC
TRBD1,NA,TRBJ1-1,TRBV11-1,CASSVDRDTEAFF,TGTGCCAGCAGCGTGGACAGGGACACTGAAGCTTTCTTT
NA,NA,TRBJ2-5,TRBV7-7,CASSLVSTQETQYF,TGTGCCAGCAGCTTAGTCAGCACACAAGAGACCCAGTACTTC
NA,NA,TRBJ2-1,TRBV6-5,CASSYGPSPSNEQFF,TGTGCCAGCAGTTACGGACCTAGCCCTAGCAATGAGCAGTTCTTC
TRBD2,few,TRBJ2-1,TRBV18,CASSPSTSSEQFF,TGTGCCAGCTCACCATCGACTAGCAGTGAGCAGTTCTTC
NA,NA,TRBJ1-5,TRBV21-1,CASSKGREVERDQPQHF,TGTGCCAGCAGCAAAGGCCGGGAGGTGGAACGGGATCAGCCCCAGCATTTT
NA,NA,TRBJ2-3,TRBV4-1,CASSQDLGSRDTQYF,TGCGCCAGCAGCCAAGATCTAGGGAGCCGGGATACGCAGTATTTT
NA,NA,TRBJ2-1,TRBV6-1,CASSVGGSYNEQFF,TGTGCCAGCAGTGTGGGGGGTTCCTACAATGAGCAGTTCTTC
NA,NA,TRBJ1-1,TRBV2,CASSVLLGGDEAFF,TGTGCCAGCAGTGTACTACTAGGGGGTGATGAAGCTTTCTTT
NA,once,TRBJ1-6,TRBV6-4,CASSDSRQVNSPLHF,TGTGCCAGCAGTGACTCGCGGCAGGTTAATTCACCCCTCCACTTT
TRBD1,NA,TRBJ2-1,TRBV11-3,CASSRGQGRNEQFF,TGTGCCAGCAGCCGCGGACAGGGGAGGAATGAGCAGTTCTTC
NA,NA,TRBJ1-6,TRBV2,CASSEKNSPLHF,TGTGCCAGCAGTGAAAAGAATTCACCCCTCCACTTT
NA,NA,TRBJ1-1,TRBV5-1,CASSLESVVNTEAFF,TGCGCCAGCAGCTTGGAGTCGGTGGTGAACACTGAAGCTTTCTTT
NA,NA,TRBJ1-2,TRBV5-1,CASGHPEPIYGYTF,TGCGCCAGCGGCCATCCCGAGCCTATCTATGGCTACACCTTC
NA,NA,TRBJ2-2,TRBV11-2,CASSNPPGELFF,TGTGCCAGCAGCAATCCTCCCGGGGAGCTGTTTTTT
NA,NA,TRBJ1-2,TRBV5-4,CASSIYYGYTF,TGTGCCAGCAGTATCTACTATGGCTACACCTTC
NA,NA,TRBJ2-2,TRBV10-2,CASSDLYPYGELFF,TGCGCCAGCAGTGATCTTTATCCCTACGGGGAGCTGTTTTTT
NA,NA,TRBJ2-1,TRBV7-9,CASSLTGKTWHNEQFF,TGTGCCAGCAGCTTAACTGGCAAAACGTGGCACAATGAGCAGTTCTTC
NA,NA,TRBJ1-2,TRBV5-1,CASSLGPRENYGYTF,TGCGCCAGCAGCTTGGGGCCCAGGGAAAACTATGGCTACACCTTC
TRBD1,NA,TRBJ2-1,TRBV6-1,CASSESGFGTVNEQFF,TGTGCCAGCAGTGAAAGTGGGTTTGGGACAGTCAATGAGCAGTTCTTC